The clone carrying this TCR beta chain was observed a handful of times. Its antigen is still unknown. These data are taken from a study of glioma-infiltrating T cells. Across the whole study: Glioma patients had dexamethasone for six or fewer days before surgery. Findings and limits, study-wide: Non-neoplastic patients had below-expected tissue-blood divergence, while all gliomas exceeded expectation. Signature shared blood CDR3 motifs were enriched in low-divergence and depleted in high-divergence patients. Only very few CDR3 sequences appeared in both tissue and blood.

Amplification of TCR alpha and beta CDR3 regions from RNA used iRepertoire nested multiplex PCR. TCRdb analysed the multiplex PCR reads with MiXCR anew, one entry per CDR3 protein. The data hold a few hundred thousand distinct CDR3 sequences, with roughly two fifths observed a single time. Germline CDR1 and CDR2: MGHRA and YSYEKL. V gave up 1 base and J gave up 3 bases; unmatched junction bases: 1. This CDR3 has 15 amino acids. The sequence came from a human donor with low-grade glioma or glioblastoma, undergoing nonglioma brain surgery, or in good health (not recorded which). The sequencing sample was made of glioma tissue, nonneoplastic brain tissue, or PBMCs (not recorded which). The V and J genes are TRBV4-1 and TRBJ2-7; 12 nucleotides match TRBD2. Here the CDR3 reads CASSQGTSGIYEQYF. The CDR3 DNA is TGCGCCAGCAGCCAAGGGACTAGCGGGATCTACGAGCAGTACTTC.